The entry below gives a single TCR beta chain sequence along with its context. 60 Vbeta and 13 Jbeta primers were used in PCR. The method was immunoSEQ multiplex PCR; TCRdb's version includes in-frame clones alone and lacks a portion of them. The table lists under 150,000 clones, about 78% of them singletons, with 2.5% to 3% in the top ten. The data stem from a study of cytomegalovirus exposure and HLA in healthy donors. The germline V gene encodes CDR1 LNHDA and CDR2 SQIVND (reference sequence). The CDR3 is made up of 15 amino acids. The V segment lost 2 bases and the J segment 5 bases; nucleotides outside the gene matches: 6.

The V and J genes are TRBV19 and TRBJ2-3; 8 nucleotides line up with TRBD1. Sequencing was done on a sample of PBMCs. The clonotype originates from a human donor in good health. The DNA of the CDR3 is TGTGCCAGTAGTATACGGGACAGGTGGGGAGATACGCAGTATTTT. It specifies CASSIRDRWGDTQYF.